What follows are 21 T cell receptor beta chains derived from one specimen sequenced in a study of CD8+CD57+ T cells in acquired aplastic anemia (dated 2018 in TCRdb). Sequencing took place on an Illumina HiSeq 2000. TCR beta VDJ combination and CDR3 sequence profiling used genomic DNA as the template. TCRdb itself trimmed the public reads at Q25 with fastp, ran MiXCR and retained productive beta chains. Each CDR3 protein gets just one entry, which takes the most common genes and DNA from the rows behind it. This sample holds roughly 190,000 distinct CDR3 sequences; roughly half were observed only once. The top ten constitute about 9.7% of the sample. The patients picked for sequencing were ones in whom flow cytometry had shown an expansion of CD8+CD57+ cells. Sequenced input: sorted CD4+, CD8+, or CD8+CD57+ T cells (not recorded which) from PBMCs. The receptors were gathered from a human donor with aplastic anemia.

This clonotype occurred many times. The V gene is TRBV5-1, the J gene TRBJ2-7; TRBD1 or TRBD2 may be the D gene (5 bases each). Germline lookup yields CDR1 SGHRS and CDR2 YFSETQ. Trimming took 2 bases from V and 0 from J, leaving 9 bases between them. CDR3 length: 14 residues. The CDR3 spells CASSFGTDSYEQYF. Written as DNA, the CDR3 is TGCGCCAGCAGCTTTGGGACGGACTCCTACGAGCAGTACTTC.

This clonotype was seen repeatedly, ten times or more. The V call is TRBV6-1, the J call TRBJ2-1; maybe TRBD2 (6 bases). The CDR3 runs 15 residues. Germline values: CDR1 MNHNS, CDR2 SASEGT. Deletions cut 7 bases from V and 3 bases from J, with 16 bases between. The CDR3 here is CASTLGGMGYNEQFF. The CDR3 nucleotides are TGTGCCAGCACCCTAGGCGGGATGGGCTACAATGAGCAGTTCTTC.

V is TRBV2 and J is TRBJ1-6, with 7 bases that match TRBD1. The CDR3 loop spans 17 amino acids. V was clipped by 4 bases and J by 0 bases; unmatched bases: 6. In germline, CDR1 is SNHLY, CDR2 FYNNEI. CDR3 coding DNA: TGTGCCAGCAGTGCCGGGACAGTTAGCTCCTATAATTCACCCCTCCACTTT. Translation gives CASSAGTVSSYNSPLHF.

The chain employs TRBV15 and TRBJ1-2, with D possibly matching TRBD1 (5 bases). This CDR3 contains 17 residues. Trimming stripped 0 bases from V and 2 bases from J, with 16 bases between. Germline lookup yields CDR1 LNHNV and CDR2 YYDKDF (reference sequence). The CDR3 is CATSRDLGQGGNYGYTF. CDR3 DNA: TGTGCCACCAGCAGAGATCTGGGGCAGGGCGGGAACTATGGCTACACCTTC.

The V call is TRBV24-1, the J call TRBJ2-3, with 10 nucleotides matching TRBD2. The germline gives CDR1 KGHDR, CDR2 SFDVKD. With 0 bases clipped from V and 5 bases from J, the junction kept 4 bases outside the gene matches. The length of the CDR3 is 16 residues. CDR3 in amino acids: CATSDLSPSGRDTQYF. The DNA for the CDR3 is TGTGCCACCAGTGATTTGTCGCCTAGCGGGAGAGATACGCAGTATTTT.

Ten or more counts support this clonotype. The chain joins TRBV9 to TRBJ2-5; 7 nucleotides line up with TRBD2. The CDR3 is made up of 14 amino acids. Germline-derived CDR1 and CDR2 are SGDLS and YYNGEE. The junction had 4 bases not matched to a gene; V was cut back by 0 bases and J by 5 bases. Here the CDR3 reads CASSVASGRETQYF. CDR3 sequence (DNA): TGTGCCAGCAGCGTAGCTTCCGGGAGGGAGACCCAGTACTTC.

At least ten counts were recorded for this clonotype. The chain combines TRBV19 with TRBJ1-5; a weak D match, TRBD1 (6 bases). Trimming left V 7 bases short and J 3 bases short, with 16 bases between. The CDR3 runs 15 residues. Germline V gene lookup returns CDR1 LNHDA and CDR2 SQIVND (reference sequence). Here the CDR3 reads CASTHRGGNNQPQHF. CDR3 DNA sequence: TGTGCCAGTACCCATAGAGGGGGTAACAATCAGCCCCAGCATTTT.

This chain uses TRBV7-2 with TRBJ2-5, with D tentatively TRBD1 (6 bases). This CDR3 has 16 amino acids. The V end lost 2 bases, the J end lost 5 bases, and 18 bases lay between the germline ends. The germline CDR1 and CDR2 sequences are SGHTA and FQGNSA. The CDR3 is CASSLSRGQPGETQYF. CDR3 nucleotides: TGTGCCAGCAGCTTATCCCGAGGACAGCCAGGGGAGACCCAGTACTTC.

This chain connects TRBV7-6 to TRBJ1-2; TRBD1 might be the D (6 bases). V was shortened by 5 bases and J by 7 bases, with 14 bases between the two germline ends. CDR3 size: 13 residues. The germline gives CDR1 SGHVS, CDR2 FNYEAQ. CDR3: CASSPSIRGGYTF. DNA for the CDR3: TGTGCCAGCAGCCCTTCGATCAGGGGTGGCTACACCTTC.

This clonotype was counted a few times. This rearrangement joins TRBV2 to TRBJ2-1, with no clear D. The germline gives CDR1 SNHLY, CDR2 FYNNEI. Trimming left V 1 base short and J 2 bases short, with 6 bases between. The CDR3 runs to 14 residues. CDR3 residues: CASSEGGAYNEQFF. In DNA, the CDR3 is TGTGCCAGCAGTGAAGGTGGGGCCTACAATGAGCAGTTCTTC.

This clonotype was seen many times. The gene calls are TRBV19 and TRBJ2-7; D perhaps matches TRBD2 (6 bases). V lost 3 bases, J lost 3 bases, and 18 bases lay in between. CDR3 size: 16 residues. The V gene's germline CDR1 is LNHDA and CDR2 SQIVND (reference sequence). CDR3 nucleotides: TGTGCCAGTAGTATCAGGGCCCCGGGGCGGGGCTACGAGCAGTACTTC. Protein sequence: CASSIRAPGRGYEQYF.

This rearrangement joins TRBV6-2 or TRBV6-3 to TRBJ1-5; tentatively, D is TRBD1 (5 bases). Germline CDR1 MNHEY, CDR2 SVGEGT. The CDR3 consists of 14 residues. The V and J ends lost 0 bases and 6 bases respectively, with 9 bases between them. As DNA, the CDR3 is TGTGCCAGCAGTTACTCGAGGGGCCTTCAGCCCCAGCATTTT. This codes for CASSYSRGLQPQHF.

This clonotype was detected ten times or more. CDR3 coding DNA: TGTGCCAGCGCCGTCGGCGGGAGGGAAGAGACCCAGTACTTC. Translating it yields CASAVGGREETQYF. V and J are TRBV27 and TRBJ2-5; the match to TRBD2 covers 9 bases. Germline trimming cut 8 bases from V and 3 bases from J; bases unmatched to any gene: 7. Germline loops: CDR1 MNHEY, CDR2 SMNVEV (reference sequence). This CDR3 is built from 14 residues.

In DNA form, the CDR3 reads TGTGCCAGCAGTTATGGGAGTGGCTACACCTTC. It is translated as CASSYGSGYTF. The chain is built from TRBV6-6 and TRBJ1-2; D unresolved. V was clipped by 3 bases and J by 7 bases, with 6 bases between them. This CDR3 contains 11 residues. Looked up from germline, CDR1 is MNHNY and CDR2 is SVGAGI (reference sequence).

This clonotype was observed many times. The genes are TRBV20-1 and TRBJ2-7; D gene ambiguous. Trimming removed 6 bases at V and 2 bases at J, with 11 bases between. This CDR3 is 12 amino acids long. Germline-derived CDR1 and CDR2 are DFQATT and SNEGSKA (reference sequence). CDR3 residues: CSALRTAYEQYF. The CDR3 coding sequence is TGCAGTGCCCTACGGACGGCCTACGAGCAGTACTTC.

This clonotype has a count of ten or more. This sequence joins TRBV20-1 and TRBJ2-1, with TRBD1 matching 10 bases. Germline V gene sequence: CDR1 DFQATT, CDR2 SNEGSKA (reference sequence). Trimming took 4 bases from V and 4 from J; bases not matched to a gene: 7. CDR3 length equals 15 residues. CDR3 sequence (DNA): TGCAGTGCTAACAGCCGGGACAGGGGTTACAATGAGCAGTTCTTC. Amino acids: CSANSRDRGYNEQFF.

The table lists this clonotype with many counts. The chain joins TRBV11-2 to TRBJ2-3; D is tentatively TRBD1 or TRBD2 (5 bases each). The CDR3 runs 18 residues. Germline-derived CDR1 and CDR2 are SGHAT and FQNNGV. V lost 2 bases and J 0 bases, leaving 18 bases between the germline ends. CDR3 sequence: CASSLKGEPSLSTDTQYF. DNA of the CDR3: TGTGCCAGCAGCTTAAAAGGGGAGCCAAGCCTTAGCACAGATACGCAGTATTTT.

The chain is built from TRBV11-2 and TRBJ2-7; TRBD2 matches at 9 bases. The CDR3 extends over 14 amino acids. V was pared by 5 bases and J by 4 bases, with 6 bases of the junction left unmatched. Germline values: CDR1 SGHAT, CDR2 FQNNGV. The CDR3: CASSRLAGAYEQYF. In DNA, the CDR3 is TGTGCCAGCAGCCGTTTAGCGGGAGCGTACGAGCAGTACTTC.

This chain joins TRBV24-1 and TRBJ2-2, with D unclear. Germline loops: CDR1 KGHDR, CDR2 SFDVKD. CDR3 length equals 14 residues. Deletions cut 3 bases from V and 3 bases from J, with 7 bases between. CDR3 region: CATSDHLYTGELFF. DNA of the CDR3: TGTGCCACCAGTGATCACTTATACACCGGGGAGCTGTTTTTT.

This chain uses TRBV24-1 with TRBJ2-5; TRBD1 matches 7 bases. Trimming removed 1 base from V and 5 bases from J; junction bases left unmatched: 6. The germline V gene has CDR1 KGHDR and CDR2 SFDVKD. This CDR3 region has 15 residues. CDR3 coding DNA: TGTGCCACCAGTGATTTATCAGGGGGAGAGGAGACCCAGTACTTC. Translating it yields CATSDLSGGEETQYF.

At least ten counts were recorded for this clonotype. The genes are TRBV7-6 and TRBJ1-6; D call uncertain. Per the germline V gene, CDR1 is SGHVS and CDR2 is FNYEAQ. The V gene lost 2 bases and the J gene lost 6 bases, with 14 bases spanning the gap. This CDR3 has 16 residues. The CDR3 loop is CASSLYGVLGNSPLHF. The CDR3 bases are TGTGCCAGCAGCTTATATGGGGTGTTGGGTAATTCACCCCTCCACTTT.